This T cell receptor beta chain comes out of a study of control samples from healthy donors and cancer patients. Here immunoSEQ multiplex PCR was the method, and the copy in TCRdb shows in-frame clones only, minus some. Of tens of thousands of clones listed, around 91% are singletons. The sequenced sample consisted of blood. The TCR sequence derives from a man aged 45-65 years in good health.

The CDR3 DNA is TGTGCCAGCAGCCCGGACACGGGTCCTTTTAACTATGGCTACACCTTC. Translating gives CASSPDTGPFNYGYTF. The chain uses TRBV7-9 and TRBJ1-2, with D possibly matching TRBD1 (5 bases). CDR1 and CDR2 (germline): SEHNR, FQNEAQ (reference sequence). V dropped 5 bases and J dropped 1 base, with 17 bases sitting between them. There are 16 residues in the CDR3.